The 14 T cell receptor beta chains below come from one sample, sequenced in a study of beta chain features in type 1 diabetes. The investigators reverse transcribed all of the isolated RNA, so they sequenced expressed TCRB transcripts. This table comes from immunoSEQ multiplex PCR, and its TCRdb copy is limited to in-frame clones, with some not included. The table includes fewer than 150,000 clones, around 7% detected once. What was sequenced was central memory CD4+ T cells from blood. The receptor source for this set is a woman aged 25 to 39 in good health.

The chain joins TRBV4-2 to TRBJ2-1; TRBD2 matches 7 bases. The ends lost 1 base at V and 6 bases at J; junction bases unmatched: 12. This CDR3 contains 17 residues. Germline CDR1 reads LGHNA; CDR2 reads YNFKEQ. The CDR3 DNA follows: TGTGCCAGCAGCCAAGGGGAGGGTGCGGGAGTTGGCAATGAGCAGTTCTTC. Amino acids: CASSQGEGAGVGNEQFF.

This clone was seen a few times. V gene TRBV18 combines with J gene TRBJ1-1, with D possibly TRBD1 on 6 matching bases. The germline V gene has CDR1 KGHSH and CDR2 LQKENI. Trimming left V 6 bases short and J 6 bases short, with 14 bases between. The CDR3 consists of 13 residues. The CDR3 spells CASSRAGVSEAFF. In DNA, the CDR3 is TGTGCCAGCTCGCGGGCAGGGGTATCTGAAGCTTTCTTT.

The chain combines TRBV6-5 with TRBJ2-4; TRBD1 aligns across 7 bases. CDR3 length equals 15 residues. CDR1 and CDR2 from the germline V gene are MNHEY and SVGAGI. The trim removed 0 bases at V and 6 bases at J, leaving 5 bases unmatched. Here the CDR3 DNA reads TGTGCCAGCAGTTACTCTGACAGGGTCACAAACATTCAGTACTTC. Amino acids: CASSYSDRVTNIQYF.

The rearrangement links TRBV5-6 to TRBJ2-5; the D gene is possibly TRBD2 (6 bases). Germline CDR1 SGHDT, CDR2 YYEEEE. The CDR3 contains 13 residues. V lost 0 bases and J 7 bases, leaving 10 bases between the germline ends. CDR3 nucleotides: TGTGCCAGCAGCTTGGACGAAGCGGGGACCCAGTACTTC. Encoded protein: CASSLDEAGTQYF. The variable domain in full, completed from reference TRBV5-6 and TRBJ2-5, reads DAGVTQSPTHLIKTRGQQVTLRCSPKSGHDTVSWYQQALGQGPQFIFQYYEEEERQRGNFPDRFSGHQFPNYSSELNVNALLLGDSALYLCASSLDEAGTQYFGPGTRLLVL.

The V and J genes are TRBV28 and TRBJ1-5; the D is unclear. Germline-derived CDR1 and CDR2 are MDHEN and SYDVKM. There are 12 residues in the CDR3. The V gene lost 3 bases and the J gene lost 8 bases, with 8 bases spanning the gap. The CDR3 loop is CASSLALEPQHF. The CDR3 DNA follows: TGTGCCAGCAGTTTGGCCCTCGAGCCCCAGCATTTT.

This clone was seen ten or more times. The V gene is TRBV30, the J gene TRBJ1-2; the D is unclear. V lost 4 bases, J lost 3 bases, and 6 bases lay in between. The V gene's germline CDR1 is GTSNPN and CDR2 SVGIG (reference sequence). CDR3 length equals 11 residues. This CDR3 reads CAWTLHYGYTF. The DNA for the CDR3 is TGTGCCTGGACCCTCCACTATGGCTACACCTTC.

The rearrangement joins TRBV30 to TRBJ2-2; TRBD1 matches at 7 bases. V dropped 2 bases and J dropped 3; count of bases not matched to a gene: 9. Germline values: CDR1 GTSNPN, CDR2 SVGIG (reference sequence). The CDR3 is 16 residues long. Here the CDR3 reads CAWSYKGARDTGELFF. The CDR3 bases are TGTGCCTGGAGTTATAAGGGGGCGCGGGACACCGGGGAGCTGTTTTTT.

This chain links TRBV18 with TRBJ1-1; D unresolved. The germline V gene encodes CDR1 KGHSH and CDR2 LQKENI. V gave up 3 bases and J gave up 3 bases, with 14 bases separating them. This CDR3 is 15 amino acids long. The CDR3 is CASSPIPTDYTEAFF. The CDR3 region has the DNA TGTGCCAGCTCACCGATCCCGACGGACTACACTGAAGCTTTCTTT.

The genes are TRBV4-3 and TRBJ2-1; D is possibly TRBD1 (5 bases). Germline values: CDR1 LGHNA, CDR2 YSLEER. The CDR3 has 15 amino acids. The V gene lost 3 bases and the J gene lost 4 bases, with 13 bases spanning the gap. This CDR3 reads CASSQDIGGYNEQFF. The DNA of the CDR3 is TGCGCCAGCAGCCAGGACATTGGCGGTTACAATGAGCAGTTCTTC.

The V call is TRBV6-1, the J call TRBJ2-6; maybe TRBD1 (6 bases). Germline assignment: CDR1 MNHNS and CDR2 SASEGT. Trimming took off 2 bases at V and 2 bases at J, with 7 bases between the two ends. The CDR3 loop spans 15 amino acids. The CDR3: CASSERTAGANVLTF. The CDR3 DNA is TGTGCCAGCAGTGAAAGGACAGCTGGGGCCAACGTCCTGACTTTC.

This clone was detected only a few times. The J gene is TRBJ2-5, the V gene TRBV5-8, with D perhaps matching TRBD1 (7 bases). From germline, CDR1 is SGHTS and CDR2 YDEGEE. The CDR3 totals 15 residues. Trimming cost V 4 bases and J 5 bases, with 18 bases left between them. CDR3 nucleotide sequence: TGTGCCAGCAGCCGGGGGCCGACAGGGTCGGAGACCCAGTACTTC. Translating it yields CASSRGPTGSETQYF.

The chain combines TRBV28 with TRBJ1-4; D ambiguous. The CDR3 runs 14 residues. The germline gives CDR1 MDHEN, CDR2 SYDVKM. The V gene lost 10 bases and the J gene lost 4 bases, with 16 bases spanning the gap. CDR3: CATSYPGDNEKLFF. In nucleotides, the CDR3 is TGTGCCACCAGCTATCCCGGGGATAATGAAAAACTGTTTTTT.

The chain couples TRBV30 to TRBJ2-3; 7 bases line up with TRBD2. This CDR3 region has 17 residues. Germline assignment: CDR1 GTSNPN and CDR2 SVGIG (reference sequence). The V gene end was trimmed by 3 bases and the J gene end by 3 bases; junction bases not matched to a gene: 15. CDR3 sequence reads: CAWRSPILAERTDTQYF. CDR3 DNA: TGTGCCTGGAGGTCCCCGATTCTAGCGGAGCGGACAGATACGCAGTATTTT.

This clone was seen a handful of times. V usage is TRBV25-1 and J usage is TRBJ2-6, with D maybe TRBD1 (6 bases). Per the germline V gene, CDR1 is MGHDK and CDR2 is SYGVNS. Trimming pared 11 bases from V and 0 bases from J, leaving 14 bases between. The CDR3 extends over 15 amino acids. The CDR3 nucleotides are TGTGCCTCAGAGGACAGTTACTCTGGGGCCAACGTCCTGACTTTC. Amino acids: CASEDSYSGANVLTF.